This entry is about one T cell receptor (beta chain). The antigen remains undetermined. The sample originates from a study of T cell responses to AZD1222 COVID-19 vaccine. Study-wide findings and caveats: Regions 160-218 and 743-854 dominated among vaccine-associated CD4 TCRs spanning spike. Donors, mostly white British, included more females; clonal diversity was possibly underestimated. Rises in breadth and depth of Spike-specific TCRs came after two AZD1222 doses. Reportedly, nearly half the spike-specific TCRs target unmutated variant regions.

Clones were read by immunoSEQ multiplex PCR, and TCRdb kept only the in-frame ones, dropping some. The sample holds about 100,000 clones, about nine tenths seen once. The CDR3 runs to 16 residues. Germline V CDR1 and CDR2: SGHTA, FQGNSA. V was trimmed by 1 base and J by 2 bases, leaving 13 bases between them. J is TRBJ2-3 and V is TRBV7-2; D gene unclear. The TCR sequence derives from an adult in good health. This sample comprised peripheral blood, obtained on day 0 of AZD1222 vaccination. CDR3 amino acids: CASSLVGAAYTDTQYF. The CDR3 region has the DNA TGTGCCAGCAGCTTAGTTGGAGCAGCCTACACAGATACGCAGTATTTT. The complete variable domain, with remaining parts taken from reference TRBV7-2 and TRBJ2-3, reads GAGVSQSPSNKVTEKGKDVELRCDPISGHTALYWYRQSLGQGLEFLIYFQGNSAPDKSGLPSDRFSAERTGGSVSTLTIQRTQQEDSAVYLCASSLVGAAYTDTQYFGPGTRLTVL.